Listed below are T cell receptor beta chains from one sample, sequenced in a study of tumor-infiltrating lymphocytes in primary liver carcinoma. From the multiplex PCR reads, TCRdb called clonotypes with MiXCR, one entry per CDR3 protein. The sample includes 190,000 or so distinct CDR3 sequences, approximately 64% of them seen just once. Sequences were obtained from peripheral blood. The receptors come from an older woman with primary liver carcinoma and hepatitis B virus infection. Both conserved end residues are part of each CDR3. The order of the fields is J gene, clone size, D gene, V gene, CDR3 DNA, CDR3 protein. D genes are given only for firm matches. Where a row states a size, it is once, few, many or the class of an expanded clone; other rows omit it.

j_gene: TRBJ2-3; abundance: .; d_gene: TRBD2; v_gene: TRBV7-3; CDR3nt: TGTGCCAGCAGCGGGGGACTAGCGGATACGCAGTATTTT; CDR3aa: CASSGGLADTQYF
j_gene: TRBJ2-1; abundance: many; d_gene: .; v_gene: TRBV11-2; CDR3nt: TGTGCCAGCAGCTTAGACCGCTACGACAATGAGCAGTTCTTC; CDR3aa: CASSLDRYDNEQFF
j_gene: TRBJ2-3; abundance: .; d_gene: .; v_gene: TRBV11-1; CDR3nt: TGTGTCAGCAGCCCCAAACATGGGGCGGTAACAGATACGCAGTATTTT; CDR3aa: CVSSPKHGAVTDTQYF
j_gene: TRBJ2-2; abundance: few; d_gene: .; v_gene: TRBV28; CDR3nt: TGTGCCAGCAGTTTAATCTACACCGGGGAGCTGTTTTTT; CDR3aa: CASSLIYTGELFF
j_gene: TRBJ2-7; abundance: .; d_gene: .; v_gene: TRBV6-5; CDR3nt: TGCGCCAACATCCCCCCTGGAGATAGCGGAGCCCAATATAGCTACGAGCGGTACTTC; CDR3aa: CANIPPGDSGAQYSYERYF
j_gene: TRBJ1-1; abundance: .; d_gene: .; v_gene: TRBV25-1; CDR3nt: TGTGCCAGCAGTGAATATAACGGCTACACTGAAGCTTTCTTT; CDR3aa: CASSEYNGYTEAFF
j_gene: TRBJ1-6; abundance: .; d_gene: TRBD1; v_gene: TRBV14; CDR3nt: TGTGCCAGCAGCCAGAATACAGGGGGCTTCAATTCAGCCCCCCACTTT; CDR3aa: CASSQNTGGFNSAPHF
j_gene: TRBJ2-1; abundance: .; d_gene: .; v_gene: TRBV11-2; CDR3nt: TGTGCCAGCAGCCCCTCTAGTAGATACAATGAGCAGTTCTTC; CDR3aa: CASSPSSRYNEQFF
j_gene: TRBJ2-1; abundance: many; d_gene: .; v_gene: TRBV14; CDR3nt: TGTGCCAGCAGCACGAACCTCTACAATGAGCAGTTCTTC; CDR3aa: CASSTNLYNEQFF
j_gene: TRBJ1-2; abundance: .; d_gene: .; v_gene: TRBV11-2; CDR3nt: TGTGCCAGCAGCTTAGAGAGAAACTATAGCTACACCTTC; CDR3aa: CASSLERNYSYTF
j_gene: TRBJ2-3; abundance: .; d_gene: .; v_gene: TRBV29-1; CDR3nt: TGCAGCGTTGACCTCACGAAGAGGGGAGTCACAGATACGCAGTATTTT; CDR3aa: CSVDLTKRGVTDTQYF
j_gene: TRBJ1-1; abundance: once; d_gene: .; v_gene: TRBV4-2; CDR3nt: TGTGCCAACAGCCAAGATGAGAGGAACACTGAAGCTTTCTTT; CDR3aa: CANSQDERNTEAFF
j_gene: TRBJ2-1; abundance: few; d_gene: .; v_gene: TRBV30; CDR3nt: TGTGCCTGGAGTGTAGAACTAGGCGCGGAGCAGTTCTTC; CDR3aa: CAWSVELGAEQFF
j_gene: TRBJ2-1; abundance: few; d_gene: TRBD2; v_gene: TRBV10-1; CDR3nt: TGCGCCAGAACGGGAGGAGTCTACAATGAGCAGTTCTTC; CDR3aa: CARTGGVYNEQFF
j_gene: TRBJ2-3; abundance: .; d_gene: TRBD2; v_gene: TRBV11-3; CDR3nt: TGTGCCAGCAGCTTCGGACTAGCGGCTAGCACATATACGCAGTATTTT; CDR3aa: CASSFGLAASTYTQYF
j_gene: TRBJ2-1; abundance: many; d_gene: .; v_gene: TRBV7-9; CDR3nt: TGTGCCAGCAGCTTACAGGGTTCCTACAATGAGCAGTTCTTC; CDR3aa: CASSLQGSYNEQFF
j_gene: TRBJ2-7; abundance: .; d_gene: .; v_gene: TRBV11-2; CDR3nt: TGTGCCAGCAGCTTAGTGGGGCCCTACGAGCAGTACTTC; CDR3aa: CASSLVGPYEQYF
j_gene: TRBJ2-1; abundance: many; d_gene: .; v_gene: TRBV13; CDR3nt: TGTGCCAGCAGCACCCGGGACGGATACAATGAGCAGTTCTTC; CDR3aa: CASSTRDGYNEQFF
j_gene: TRBJ1-2; abundance: .; d_gene: .; v_gene: TRBV1; CDR3nt: TGCACCAGCAGCCAAGTCCTTTATGGTCGCTACACCTTC; CDR3aa: CTSSQVLYGRYTF